Following are 3 T cell receptor beta chains from one sample sequenced in a study of blood T cell repertoires in COVID-19 (dated by TCRdb to 2018 to 2021). The library was built by means of the immunoSEQ multiplex PCR assay. TCRdb carries this immuneACCESS record with in-frame sequences only. Its versions omit some clonotypes, under half of them owing to an unresolved V gene in the studies checked, with the rest unexplained. For this sample there are over 40,000 clones; around 85% appear just once. The ten largest account for 2.5% to 3% of the sample. The sequencing sample was made of peripheral blood. Receptors were obtained from a woman of 80 years or more with acute or convalescent COVID-19.

The chain combines TRBV30 with TRBJ1-4; no clear D. V dropped 8 bases and J dropped 4 bases, with 14 bases sitting between them. This CDR3 has 13 residues. The germline V gene has CDR1 GTSNPN and CDR2 SVGIG (reference sequence). CDR3 bases: TGTGCCATGAGGAGCCGGTTTAATGAAAAACTGTTTTTT. Translated, it gives CAMRSRFNEKLFF.

The V call is TRBV6-5, the J call TRBJ1-2; 7 bases agree with TRBD1. The CDR3 loop spans 15 amino acids. J was trimmed by 4 bases and V by 7 bases; bases with no gene match: 12. Germline values: CDR1 MNHEY, CDR2 SVGAGI. The CDR3 is CASNPIRGGSYGYTF. The CDR3 region has the DNA TGTGCCAGCAACCCCATCCGAGGGGGCTCCTATGGCTACACCTTC.

The rearrangement joins TRBV3-1 (or the pseudogene TRBV3-2) to TRBJ2-7; 8 bases are a match to TRBD1. V was pared by 0 bases and J by 4 bases, with 8 bases of the junction left unmatched. The CDR3 has 16 amino acids. CDR1 LGHDT and CDR2 YNNKEL come from the germline V gene (reference sequence). The CDR3 bases are TGTGCCAGCAGCCAAGACCTCAGGGGGCCCAAGTACGAGCAGTACTTC. Protein: CASSQDLRGPKYEQYF.